These 15 T cell receptor beta chains originate from one sample sequenced in a study of blood T cell repertoires in COVID-19. Sequencing used immunoSEQ multiplex PCR; TCRdb keeps in-frame clones, though not all of them. The sample lists a few hundred thousand clones; approximately 86% were seen once. Sample: peripheral blood. Receptors originate from a woman aged 55-70 years with COVID-19, enrolled during active disease.

The chain joins TRBV10-2 to TRBJ2-3; 9 nucleotides agree with TRBD2. CDR3 length equals 20 residues. V trimming: 6 bases; J trimming: 0 bases; junction bases outside the gene matches: 19. Looked up from germline, CDR1 is WSHSY and CDR2 is SAAADI. CDR3 DNA: TGCGCCAGCAGGGATTCTCCCGGAGGGCTAGCGGGGTTAAGCACAGATACGCAGTATTTT. This translates into CASRDSPGGLAGLSTDTQYF.

V gene TRBV19 combines with J gene TRBJ1-1; D unclear. Germline V gives CDR1 LNHDA, CDR2 SQIVND (reference sequence). The V gene lost 1 base and the J gene lost 4 bases, with 7 bases spanning the gap. This CDR3 is 13 amino acids long. DNA for the CDR3: TGTGCCAGTAGTATAGGAGGGATCACTGAAGCTTTCTTT. Protein: CASSIGGITEAFF. The full variable domain, with the rest looked up from reference TRBV19 and TRBJ1-1, is DGGITQSPKYLFRKEGQNVTLSCEQNLNHDAMYWYRQDPGQGLRLIYYSQIVNDFQKGDIAEGYSVSREKKESFPLTVTSAQKNPTAFYLCASSIGGITEAFFGQGTRLTVV.

This chain joins TRBV11-2 and TRBJ2-3; a weak D match, TRBD2 (5 bases). The CDR3 runs to 13 residues. V was shortened by 5 bases and J by 2 bases, with 8 bases between the two germline ends. CDR1 and CDR2 from the germline V gene are SGHAT and FQNNGV. The CDR3 bases are TGTGCCAGCAGCCCGGGGTACACAGATACGCAGTATTTT. It encodes CASSPGYTDTQYF. Full variable domain (outside the CDR3, taken from reference TRBV11-2 and TRBJ2-3): EAGVAQSPRYKIIEKRQSVAFWCNPISGHATLYWYQQILGQGPKLLIQFQNNGVVDDSQLPKDRFSAERLKGVDSTLKIQPAKLEDSAVYLCASSPGYTDTQYFGPGTRLTVL.

The chain links TRBV19 to TRBJ2-3, with TRBD1 matching 9 bases. The CDR3 runs to 15 residues. V lost 4 bases and J lost 5; bases outside the gene matches: 7. CDR1 is LNHDA, CDR2 SQIVND, per germline (reference sequence). In DNA form, the CDR3 reads TGTGCCAGTAGTACTCCGGGACAGGGAAGAGATACGCAGTATTTT. As protein: CASSTPGQGRDTQYF.

V gene TRBV30 combines with J gene TRBJ1-1; D remains ambiguous. Trimming left V 0 bases short and J 12 bases short, with 11 bases between. The germline CDR1 and CDR2 sequences are GTSNPN and SVGIG (reference sequence). The CDR3 length is 11 residues. CDR3 DNA sequence: TGTGCCTGGAGTGTACAGATTCAAACTTTCTTT. Translating it yields CAWSVQIQTFF.

The chain employs TRBV29-1 and TRBJ1-1; a possible D gene is TRBD1 (6 bases). Trimming took 4 bases from V and 0 from J, leaving 9 bases between them. This CDR3 region has 13 residues. Germline lookup yields CDR1 SQVTM and CDR2 ANQGSEA. CDR3 sequence: CSVGTGMNTEAFF. The CDR3 nucleotides read TGCAGCGTTGGTACAGGGATGAACACTGAAGCTTTCTTT.

V usage is TRBV9 and J usage is TRBJ2-5; 11 bases are shared with TRBD2. The CDR3 totals 16 residues. Trimming cost V 0 bases and J 5 bases; bases outside gene matches: 6. The V gene's germline CDR1 is SGDLS and CDR2 YYNGEE. CDR3 nucleotides: TGTGCCAGCAGCGTAGGAGTAGCGGGGGGGCCGGAGACCCAGTACTTC. This gives the protein CASSVGVAGGPETQYF.

This clone was found once. The chain combines TRBV12-3 or TRBV12-4 with TRBJ2-1; the D gene is possibly TRBD2 (6 bases). The CDR3 totals 13 residues. V was cut by 3 bases and J by 8 bases, with 11 bases left in between. The CDR3: CASSFVREDEQFF. The CDR3 DNA is TGTGCCAGCAGTTTCGTCAGGGAGGATGAGCAGTTCTTC.

CDR3 protein: CASSLWAGLNTEAFF. The DNA of the CDR3 is TGTGCCAGCAGTTTATGGGCAGGACTAAACACTGAAGCTTTCTTT. The J gene is TRBJ1-1, the V gene TRBV27; D is unresolved. Germline V gene lookup returns CDR1 MNHEY and CDR2 SMNVEV (reference sequence). The ends were cut back, 1 base at V and 2 bases at J, with 11 bases in the middle. The CDR3 spans 15 residues.

This chain uses TRBV29-1 with TRBJ2-1; TRBD1 matches 8 bases. Germline CDR1 reads SQVTM; CDR2 reads ANQGSEA. The CDR3 has 14 residues. V lost 2 bases, J lost 6 bases, and 6 bases stayed unmatched. CDR3 DNA sequence: TGCAGCGTTGAATCAGGGGGCGAGGGCAATGAGCAGTTCTTC. Residues: CSVESGGEGNEQFF.

The CDR3 sequence: CASSAQGNQPQHF. CDR3 DNA sequence: TGTGCCAGCAGCGCACAGGGCAATCAGCCCCAGCATTTT. The chain carries TRBV11-1 and TRBJ1-5; D might be TRBD1 (5 bases). In germline, CDR1 is SGHAT, CDR2 FQDESV (reference sequence). This CDR3 comprises 13 residues. V lost 5 bases, J lost 2 bases, and 7 bases lay in between.

The rearrangement links TRBV6-5 to TRBJ1-4, with 9 bases matching TRBD1. Germline lookup yields CDR1 MNHEY and CDR2 SVGAGI. The V segment lost 5 bases and the J segment 4 bases; nucleotides outside the gene matches: 5. The CDR3 extends over 15 amino acids. As DNA, the CDR3 is TGTGCCAGCAGTCCCTCGACAGGGGGTAATGAAAAACTGTTTTTT. It specifies CASSPSTGGNEKLFF.

This sequence joins TRBV13 and TRBJ2-7, with 7 bases aligning to TRBD1. CDR3 length equals 14 residues. The V and J ends lost 4 bases and 6 bases, in that order; junction bases with no gene match: 9. Germline V gives CDR1 PRHDT, CDR2 FYEKMQ (reference sequence). The CDR3 region has the DNA TGTGCCAGCAGCTCCGACAGGGAAGAGGTCGAGCAGTACTTC. Its protein is CASSSDREEVEQYF.

This clone has only a few counts. CDR3 sequence reads: CASSLTLQGGEQFF. The CDR3 nucleotides are TGTGCCAGCAGCTTAACCCTACAGGGGGGTGAGCAGTTCTTC. The chain recombines TRBV7-3 with TRBJ2-1; 8 nucleotides agree with TRBD1. The germline CDR1 and CDR2 sequences are SGHTA and FQGTGA. This CDR3 contains 14 residues. After removal of 0 bases from V and 9 bases from J, the junction contained 4 bases not matched to a gene.

V is TRBV9 and J is TRBJ2-7; 8 bases are a match to TRBD1. V lost 3 bases to trimming and J lost 6 bases; unmatched junction nucleotides: 2. The CDR3 is 12 amino acids. Per the germline V gene, CDR1 is SGDLS and CDR2 is YYNGEE. CDR3 amino acids: CASSATGGEQYF. In nucleotides, the CDR3 is TGTGCCAGCAGCGCAACAGGGGGCGAGCAGTACTTC.